This T cell receptor beta chain stems from a study of OX40 agonist ivuxolimab in advanced cancers. Study-level information: Patients in the trial were receiving intravenous ivuxolimab every 2 weeks, at doses of 0.01 to 10 mg/kg. Dose-escalation cases comprised hepatocellular carcinoma, melanoma, renal cell or head and neck cancer. The mean age was approximately 60 years, ranging from about 20 to 90, with under 90% of participants male. Findings and caveats of the study: The average count of expanded clones was higher among CD8+ T cells than among CD4+.

With respect to this clone: Antigen: not known.

The table came from immunoSEQ multiplex PCR; TCRdb's copy has only in-frame clones and leaves some out. This sample has some 83,000 clones, with roughly 86% found just once. Looked up from germline, CDR1 is LNHNV and CDR2 is YYDKDF (reference sequence). The CDR3 runs 16 residues. Trimming removed 8 bases from V and 2 bases from J, with 21 bases in between. The specimen was CD4+ or CD8+ T cells sorted from blood, collected in a trial of the OX40 agonist ivuxolimab. This chain links TRBV15 with TRBJ1-2; D is unresolved. The sequence came from an adult with an advanced solid tumor such as melanoma, head and neck, liver or kidney cancer. CDR3: CATRAGGGGKNYGYTF. CDR3 in DNA: TGTGCCACCCGCGCTGGAGGCGGCGGGAAAAACTATGGCTACACCTTC. Based on the CDR3 plus reference TRBV15 and TRBJ1-2, the full variable domain is DAMVIQNPRYQVTQFGKPVTLSCSQTLNHNVMYWYQQKSSQAPKLLFHYYDKDFNNEADTPDNFQSRRPNTSFCFLDIRSPGLGDTAMYLCATRAGGGGKNYGYTFGSGTRLTVV.